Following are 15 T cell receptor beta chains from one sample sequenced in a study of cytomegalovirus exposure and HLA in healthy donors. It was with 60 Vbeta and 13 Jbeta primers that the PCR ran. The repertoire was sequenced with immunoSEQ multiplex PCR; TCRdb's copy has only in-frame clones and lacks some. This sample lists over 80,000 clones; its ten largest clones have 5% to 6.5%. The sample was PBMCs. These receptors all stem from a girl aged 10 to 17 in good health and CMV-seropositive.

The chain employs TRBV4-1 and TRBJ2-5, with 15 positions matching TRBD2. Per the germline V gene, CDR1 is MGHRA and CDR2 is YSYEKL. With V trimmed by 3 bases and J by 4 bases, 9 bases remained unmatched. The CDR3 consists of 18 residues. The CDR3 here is CASSQRTSGGAVGETQYF. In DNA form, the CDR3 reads TGCGCCAGCAGCCAGAGGACTAGCGGGGGGGCCGTGGGAGAGACCCAGTACTTC.

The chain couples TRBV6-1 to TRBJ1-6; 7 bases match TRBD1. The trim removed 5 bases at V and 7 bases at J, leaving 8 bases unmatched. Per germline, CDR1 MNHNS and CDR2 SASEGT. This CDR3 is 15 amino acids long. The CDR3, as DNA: TGTGCCAGCAGTTTCCGACAGGGCTCCAATTCACCCCTCCACTTT. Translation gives CASSFRQGSNSPLHF.

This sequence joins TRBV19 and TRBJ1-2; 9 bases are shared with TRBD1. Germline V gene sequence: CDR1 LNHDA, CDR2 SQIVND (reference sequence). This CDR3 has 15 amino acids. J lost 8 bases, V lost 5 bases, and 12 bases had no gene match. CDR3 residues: CASSSPGQGGSGYTF. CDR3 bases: TGTGCCAGTAGTTCACCGGGACAGGGAGGGTCCGGCTACACCTTC.

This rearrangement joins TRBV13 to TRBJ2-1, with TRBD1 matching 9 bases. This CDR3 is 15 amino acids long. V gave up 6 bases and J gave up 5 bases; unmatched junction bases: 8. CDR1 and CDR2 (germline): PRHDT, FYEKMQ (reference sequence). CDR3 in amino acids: CASRHRDRENNEQFF. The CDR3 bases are TGTGCCAGCAGACATCGGGACAGGGAAAACAATGAGCAGTTCTTC.

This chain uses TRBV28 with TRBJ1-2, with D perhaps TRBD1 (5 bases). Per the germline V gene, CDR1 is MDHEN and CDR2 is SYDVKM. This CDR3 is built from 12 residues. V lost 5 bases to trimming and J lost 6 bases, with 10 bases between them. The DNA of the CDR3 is TGTGCCAGCAGTCGGGGGGGGAATGGCTACACCTTC. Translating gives CASSRGGNGYTF.

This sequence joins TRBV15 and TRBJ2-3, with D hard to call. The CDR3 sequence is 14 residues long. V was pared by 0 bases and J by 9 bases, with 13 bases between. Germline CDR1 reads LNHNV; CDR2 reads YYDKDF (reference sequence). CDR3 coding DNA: TGTGCCACCAGCAGAGATCTTGGGCTGAGCACGCAGTATTTT. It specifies CATSRDLGLSTQYF.

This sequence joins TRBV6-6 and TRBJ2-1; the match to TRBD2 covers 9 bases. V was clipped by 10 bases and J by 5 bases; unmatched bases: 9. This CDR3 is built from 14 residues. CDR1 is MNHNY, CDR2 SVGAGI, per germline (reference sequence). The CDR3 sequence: CATGPAGGNNEQFF. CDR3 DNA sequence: TGTGCCACCGGGCCAGCGGGGGGCAACAATGAGCAGTTCTTC.

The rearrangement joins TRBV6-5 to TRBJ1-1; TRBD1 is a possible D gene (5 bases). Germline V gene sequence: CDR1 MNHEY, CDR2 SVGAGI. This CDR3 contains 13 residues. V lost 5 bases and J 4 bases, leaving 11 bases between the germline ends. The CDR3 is CASSAGSPTEAFF. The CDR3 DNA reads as TGTGCCAGCAGTGCAGGGTCCCCCACTGAAGCTTTCTTT.

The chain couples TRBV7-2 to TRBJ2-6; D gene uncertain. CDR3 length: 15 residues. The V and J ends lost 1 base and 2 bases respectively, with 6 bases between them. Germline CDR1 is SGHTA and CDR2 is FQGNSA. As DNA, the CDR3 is TGTGCCAGCAGCTTAGACCGGGCTGGGGCCAACGTCCTGACTTTC. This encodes CASSLDRAGANVLTF. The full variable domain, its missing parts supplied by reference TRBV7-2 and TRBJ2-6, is GAGVSQSPSNKVTEKGKDVELRCDPISGHTALYWYRQSLGQGLEFLIYFQGNSAPDKSGLPSDRFSAERTGGSVSTLTIQRTQQEDSAVYLCASSLDRAGANVLTFGAGSRLTVL.

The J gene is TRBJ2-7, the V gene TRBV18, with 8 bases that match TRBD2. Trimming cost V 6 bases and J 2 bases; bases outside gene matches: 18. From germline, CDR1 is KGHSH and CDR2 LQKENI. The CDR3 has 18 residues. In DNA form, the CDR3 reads TGTGCCAGCTCCCCCCGGACAACTAGCGGCCGCGCCGCCTACGAGCAGTACTTC. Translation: CASSPRTTSGRAAYEQYF.

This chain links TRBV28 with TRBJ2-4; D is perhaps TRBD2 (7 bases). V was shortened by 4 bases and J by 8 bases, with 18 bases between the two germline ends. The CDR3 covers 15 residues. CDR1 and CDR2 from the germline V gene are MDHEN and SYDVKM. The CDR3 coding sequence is TGTGCCAGCAGTTCCGTCCGGGGGGCGGCGGACATTCAGTACTTC. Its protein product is CASSSVRGAADIQYF.

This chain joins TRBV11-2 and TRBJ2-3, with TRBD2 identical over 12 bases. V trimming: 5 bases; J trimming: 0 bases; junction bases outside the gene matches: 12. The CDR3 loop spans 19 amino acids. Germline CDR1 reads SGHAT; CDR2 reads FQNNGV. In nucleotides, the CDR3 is TGTGCCAGCAGCCCTAATGGACTAGCGGGATACTCTAGCACAGATACGCAGTATTTT. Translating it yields CASSPNGLAGYSSTDTQYF.

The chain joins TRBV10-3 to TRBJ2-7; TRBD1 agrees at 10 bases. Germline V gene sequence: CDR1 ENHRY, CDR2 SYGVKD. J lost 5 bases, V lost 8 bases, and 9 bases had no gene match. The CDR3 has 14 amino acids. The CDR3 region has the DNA TGTGCCATCGGCCGGGACAGGGGAATCCACGAGCAGTACTTC. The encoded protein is CAIGRDRGIHEQYF.

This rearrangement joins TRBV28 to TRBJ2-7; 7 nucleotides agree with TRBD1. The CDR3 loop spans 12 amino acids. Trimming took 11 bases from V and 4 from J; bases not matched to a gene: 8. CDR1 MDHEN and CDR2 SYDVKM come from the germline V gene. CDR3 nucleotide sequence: TGTGCCGGCCAAACAGGGGTGTACGAGCAGTACTTC. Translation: CAGQTGVYEQYF.

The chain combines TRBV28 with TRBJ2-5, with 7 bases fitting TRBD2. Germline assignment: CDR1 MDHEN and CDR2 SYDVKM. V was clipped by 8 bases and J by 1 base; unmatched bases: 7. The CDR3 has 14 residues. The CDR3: CASAAASGQETQYF. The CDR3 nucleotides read TGTGCCAGCGCTGCGGCTAGCGGCCAAGAGACCCAGTACTTC.